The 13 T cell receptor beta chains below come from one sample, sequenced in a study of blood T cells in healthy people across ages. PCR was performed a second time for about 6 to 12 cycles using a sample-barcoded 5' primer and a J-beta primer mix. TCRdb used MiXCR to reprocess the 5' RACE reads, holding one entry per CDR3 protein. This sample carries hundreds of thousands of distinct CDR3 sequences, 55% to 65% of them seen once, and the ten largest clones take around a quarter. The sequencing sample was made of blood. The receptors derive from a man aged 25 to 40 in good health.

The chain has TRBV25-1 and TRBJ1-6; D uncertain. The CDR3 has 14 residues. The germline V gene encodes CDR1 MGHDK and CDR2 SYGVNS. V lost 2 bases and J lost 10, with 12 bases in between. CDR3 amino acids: CASSEIGKGSPLHF. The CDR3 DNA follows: TGTGCCAGCAGTGAAATAGGGAAAGGCTCACCCCTCCACTTT.

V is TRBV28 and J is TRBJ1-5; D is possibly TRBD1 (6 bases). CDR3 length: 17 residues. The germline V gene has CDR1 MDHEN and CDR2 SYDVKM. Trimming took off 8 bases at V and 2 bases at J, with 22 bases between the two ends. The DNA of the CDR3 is TGTGCCAGCGGCCCCGGTGGGGGCCCGAGGCGCAATCAGCCCCAGCATTTT. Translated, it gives CASGPGGGPRRNQPQHF.

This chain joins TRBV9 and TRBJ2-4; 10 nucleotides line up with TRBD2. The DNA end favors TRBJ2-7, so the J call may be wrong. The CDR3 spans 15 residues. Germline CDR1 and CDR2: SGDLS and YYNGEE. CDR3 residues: CASSPTGTSAGEQYF. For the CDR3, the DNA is TGTGCCAGCAGCCCCACCGGGACTAGCGCTGGCGAGCAGTACTTC.

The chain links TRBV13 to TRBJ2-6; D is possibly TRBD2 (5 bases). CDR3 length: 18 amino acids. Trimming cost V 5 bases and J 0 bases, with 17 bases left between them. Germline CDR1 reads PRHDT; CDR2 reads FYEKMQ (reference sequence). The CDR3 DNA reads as TGTGCCAGCAGCAAGAGAGGGCCCCAGAGCTCTGGGGCCAACGTCCTGACTTTC. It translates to CASSKRGPQSSGANVLTF.

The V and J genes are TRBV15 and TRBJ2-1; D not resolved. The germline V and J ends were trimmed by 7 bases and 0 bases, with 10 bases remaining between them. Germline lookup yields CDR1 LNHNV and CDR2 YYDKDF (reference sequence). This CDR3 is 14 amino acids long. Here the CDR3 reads CATMADGSYNEQFF. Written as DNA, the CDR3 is TGTGCCACCATGGCCGACGGCTCCTACAATGAGCAGTTCTTC.

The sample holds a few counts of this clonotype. CDR3 residues: CAARGGSGANVLTF. CDR3 sequence (DNA): TGTGCCGCACGAGGCGGTTCTGGGGCCAACGTCCTGACTTTC. This chain uses TRBV10-3 with TRBJ2-6; no clear D gene. The ends were cut back, 11 bases at V and 1 base at J, with 12 bases in the middle. The CDR3 length is 14 residues. The germline V gene has CDR1 ENHRY and CDR2 SYGVKD.

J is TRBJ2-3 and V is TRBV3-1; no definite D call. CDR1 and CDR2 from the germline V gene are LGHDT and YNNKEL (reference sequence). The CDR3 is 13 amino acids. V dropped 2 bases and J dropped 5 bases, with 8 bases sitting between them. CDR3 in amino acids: CASSQSPLDTQYF. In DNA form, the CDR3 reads TGTGCCAGCAGCCAATCTCCCCTAGATACGCAGTATTTT.

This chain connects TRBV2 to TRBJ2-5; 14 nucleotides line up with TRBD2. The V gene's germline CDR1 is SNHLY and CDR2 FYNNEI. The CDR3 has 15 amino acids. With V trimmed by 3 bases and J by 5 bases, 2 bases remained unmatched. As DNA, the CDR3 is TGTGCCAGCAGTGATGGGACTAGCGGGGGCGAGACCCAGTACTTC. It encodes CASSDGTSGGETQYF.

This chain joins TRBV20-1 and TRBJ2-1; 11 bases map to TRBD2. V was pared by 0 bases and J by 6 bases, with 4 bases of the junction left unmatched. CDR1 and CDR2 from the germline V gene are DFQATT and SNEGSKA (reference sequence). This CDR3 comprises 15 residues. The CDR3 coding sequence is TGCAGTGCTAGAGAACTAGCGGGGGCTGGCAATGAGCAGTTCTTC. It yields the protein CSARELAGAGNEQFF.

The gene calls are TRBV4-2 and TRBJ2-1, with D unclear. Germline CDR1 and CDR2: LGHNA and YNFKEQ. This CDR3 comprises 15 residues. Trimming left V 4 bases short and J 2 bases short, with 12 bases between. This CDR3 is CASSPGLPAYNEQFF. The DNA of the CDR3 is TGTGCCAGCAGCCCCGGGCTGCCCGCCTACAATGAGCAGTTCTTC.

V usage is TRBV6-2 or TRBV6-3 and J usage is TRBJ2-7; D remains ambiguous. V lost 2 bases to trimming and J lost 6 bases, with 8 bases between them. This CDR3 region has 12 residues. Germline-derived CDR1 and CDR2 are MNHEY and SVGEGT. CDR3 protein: CASSYGLREQYF. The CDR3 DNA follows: TGTGCCAGCAGTTACGGGTTACGCGAGCAGTACTTC.

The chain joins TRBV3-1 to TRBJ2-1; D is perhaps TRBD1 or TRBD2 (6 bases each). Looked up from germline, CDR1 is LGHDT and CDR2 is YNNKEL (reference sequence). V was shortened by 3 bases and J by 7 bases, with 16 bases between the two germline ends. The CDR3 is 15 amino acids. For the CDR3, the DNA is TGTGCCAGCAGCCACAAACAGGGAGGAATGAATGAGCAGTTCTTC. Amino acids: CASSHKQGGMNEQFF.

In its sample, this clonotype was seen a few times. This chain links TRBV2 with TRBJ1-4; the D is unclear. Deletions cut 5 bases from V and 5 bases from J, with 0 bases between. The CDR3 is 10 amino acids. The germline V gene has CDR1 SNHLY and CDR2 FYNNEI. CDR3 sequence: CASSNEKLFF. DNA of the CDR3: TGTGCCAGCAGTAATGAAAAACTGTTTTTT.